Below, 16 T cell receptor beta chains from the same sample are listed, as sequenced in a study of cytomegalovirus exposure and HLA in healthy donors (dated by TCRdb to 2016 to 2017). The library came from the immunoSEQ multiplex PCR assay. The multiplex PCR relied on a mix of 60 forward primers for TCR Vbeta segments and 13 reverse primers for TCR Jbeta segments. This is the immuneACCESS table as TCRdb keeps it, with only in-frame sequences that have V and J called. A part of the clones is gone; compared with another copy, unresolved V genes explain less than half, and the rest is unexplained. The sample table records some 13,000 clones; around 58% of these occur just once. About 15% of the sample is held by the ten biggest clonotypes. The material sequenced was PBMCs. The receptor source for this set is a woman aged 45-60 years in good health and CMV-seropositive.

The chain recombines TRBV4-2 with TRBJ2-1, with 11 positions matching TRBD2. Looked up from germline, CDR1 is LGHNA and CDR2 is YNFKEQ. CDR3 size: 19 residues. Trimming removed 0 bases from V and 0 bases from J; junction bases left unmatched: 7. The CDR3 reads CASSQDLGGTSGSYNEQFF. CDR3 coding DNA: TGTGCCAGCAGCCAAGATCTTGGGGGGACTAGCGGCTCCTACAATGAGCAGTTCTTC.

The V gene is TRBV2, the J gene TRBJ2-7, with 7 bases that match TRBD2. The trim removed 9 bases at V and 7 bases at J, leaving 6 bases unmatched. The CDR3 loop spans 11 amino acids. Germline assignment: CDR1 SNHLY and CDR2 FYNNEI. DNA for the CDR3: TGTGCCAGTACTAGCGCTCTTGAGCAGTACTTC. Amino acids: CASTSALEQYF.

This chain links TRBV9 with TRBJ1-1; the match to TRBD1 covers 8 bases. The CDR3 is 13 amino acids. Per the germline V gene, CDR1 is SGDLS and CDR2 is YYNGEE. V shed 3 bases, J shed 4 bases, and the junction held 2 bases outside the gene matches. The CDR3 bases are TGTGCCAGCAGCGGCACAGGGGGCACTGAAGCTTTCTTT. Translating gives CASSGTGGTEAFF.

The CDR3 sequence: CASSLNSASTDTQYF. In DNA form, the CDR3 reads TGTGCCAGCAGCTTAAATAGTGCTAGCACAGATACGCAGTATTTT. The rearrangement uses TRBV7-2 and TRBJ2-3; D unclear. Between the trimmed V and J ends, which lost 2 bases and 0 bases, there was a span of 9 bases. CDR3 length equals 15 residues. In germline, CDR1 is SGHTA, CDR2 FQGNSA.

The J gene is TRBJ2-7, the V gene TRBV11-1, with D maybe TRBD2 (6 bases). V dropped 1 base and J dropped 0 bases, with 10 bases sitting between them. The CDR3 spans 15 residues. Germline CDR1 and CDR2: SGHAT and FQDESV (reference sequence). Written as DNA, the CDR3 is TGTGCCAGCAGCTTAGAACGGGGGATCTCCTACGAGCAGTACTTC. It yields the protein CASSLERGISYEQYF.

This clone came up a few times. V and J are TRBV19 and TRBJ1-3, with D hard to call. V was cut by 7 bases and J by 3 bases, with 7 bases left in between. Germline-derived CDR1 and CDR2 are LNHDA and SQIVND (reference sequence). The CDR3 has 12 amino acids. The CDR3 protein is CASMRGGNTIYF. The CDR3 DNA sequence: TGTGCCAGTATGAGAGGTGGAAACACCATATATTTT.

The chain is built from TRBV29-1 and TRBJ2-3, with D tentatively TRBD2 (5 bases). Looked up from germline, CDR1 is SQVTM and CDR2 is ANQGSEA. Trimming removed 5 bases from V and 2 bases from J, with 23 bases in between. The CDR3 is made up of 17 amino acids. CDR3 amino acids: CSVSPGLSRIFTDTQYF. The CDR3 region has the DNA TGCAGCGTTTCCCCCGGACTCTCCCGAATCTTCACAGATACGCAGTATTTT.

The J gene is TRBJ1-2, the V gene TRBV5-6; no clear D. The ends were cut back, 7 bases at V and 4 bases at J, with 14 bases in the middle. The CDR3 extends over 13 amino acids. CDR1 and CDR2 from the germline V gene are SGHDT and YYEEEE. CDR3 in amino acids: CASFSRGGYGYTF. Written as DNA, the CDR3 is TGTGCCAGCTTCTCTCGCGGAGGCTATGGCTACACCTTC.

The V and J genes are TRBV29-1 and TRBJ1-2, with D possibly being TRBD1 (5 bases). The CDR3 contains 13 residues. CDR1 and CDR2 (germline): SQVTM, ANQGSEA. The V gene lost 7 bases and the J gene lost 4 bases, with 16 bases spanning the gap. The CDR3, as DNA: TGCAGCGCCCTCAGCCAGGGCGGCTATGGCTACACCTTC. Translating gives CSALSQGGYGYTF.

The chain is built from TRBV7-2 and TRBJ2-7; 7 bases match TRBD1. J gave up 4 bases and V 6 bases, and 0 bases lay outside the gene matches. The CDR3 extends over 11 amino acids. From germline, CDR1 is SGHTA and CDR2 FQGNSA. CDR3 protein: CASRQGYEQYF. CDR3 sequence (DNA): TGTGCCAGCAGACAGGGGTACGAGCAGTACTTC. Full variable domain (missing parts from reference TRBV7-2 and TRBJ2-7): GAGVSQSPSNKVTEKGKDVELRCDPISGHTALYWYRQSLGQGLEFLIYFQGNSAPDKSGLPSDRFSAERTGGSVSTLTIQRTQQEDSAVYLCASRQGYEQYFGPGTRLTVT.

The V and J genes are TRBV6-5 and TRBJ1-1, with 8 nucleotides matching TRBD1. V dropped 5 bases and J dropped 5; count of bases not matched to a gene: 10. Looked up from germline, CDR1 is MNHEY and CDR2 is SVGAGI. CDR3 length equals 15 residues. The CDR3 region has the DNA TGTGCCAGCAGTCGATCCAGGGGGCTACGTACTGAAGCTTTCTTT. Protein: CASSRSRGLRTEAFF.

The chain is built from TRBV30 and TRBJ1-1; D remains unclear. Germline V lookup: CDR1 GTSNPN, CDR2 SVGIG (reference sequence). The CDR3 is 11 amino acids. Trimming cost V 1 base and J 4 bases, with 4 bases left between them. CDR3 nucleotide sequence: TGTGCCTGGAGTGCCTCCACTGAAGCTTTCTTT. It codes for CAWSASTEAFF.

V and J are TRBV30 and TRBJ2-5, with 7 bases lining up with TRBD2. Germline V gives CDR1 GTSNPN, CDR2 SVGIG (reference sequence). The CDR3 consists of 13 residues. With V trimmed by 2 bases and J by 2 bases, 2 bases remained unmatched. DNA for the CDR3: TGTGCCTGGAGTTGGGGGGGGCAAGAGACCCAGTACTTC. It yields the protein CAWSWGGQETQYF.

This clone occurred once. The V call is TRBV6-1, the J call TRBJ1-6; perhaps TRBD1 as D (6 bases). This CDR3 is 14 amino acids long. In germline, CDR1 is MNHNS, CDR2 SASEGT. V gave up 7 bases and J gave up 8 bases, with 15 bases separating them. As DNA, the CDR3 is TGTGCCAGCACCTCGACAGGCGTACATTCACCCCTCCACTTT. It translates to CASTSTGVHSPLHF.

The rearrangement uses TRBV7-2 and TRBJ2-1, with D possibly matching TRBD2 (6 bases). Germline V gene sequence: CDR1 SGHTA, CDR2 FQGNSA. This CDR3 contains 13 residues. V was trimmed by 4 bases and J by 14 bases, leaving 18 bases between them. CDR3 sequence reads: CASSSLASGLKFF. DNA for the CDR3: TGTGCCAGCAGCTCCCTGGCCAGCGGGCTTAAGTTCTTC. The variable domain in full, completed from reference TRBV7-2 and TRBJ2-1, reads GAGVSQSPSNKVTEKGKDVELRCDPISGHTALYWYRQSLGQGLEFLIYFQGNSAPDKSGLPSDRFSAERTGGSVSTLTIQRTQQEDSAVYLCASSSLASGLKFFGPGTRLTVL.

V gene TRBV15 combines with J gene TRBJ2-7; weak D call: TRBD1 (6 bases). V lost 6 bases and J 5 bases, leaving 11 bases between the germline ends. Germline V gene sequence: CDR1 LNHNV, CDR2 YYDKDF (reference sequence). The CDR3 totals 12 residues. CDR3 residues: CATRDSGNEQYF. CDR3 in DNA: TGTGCCACCAGGGACAGCGGCAACGAGCAGTACTTC.